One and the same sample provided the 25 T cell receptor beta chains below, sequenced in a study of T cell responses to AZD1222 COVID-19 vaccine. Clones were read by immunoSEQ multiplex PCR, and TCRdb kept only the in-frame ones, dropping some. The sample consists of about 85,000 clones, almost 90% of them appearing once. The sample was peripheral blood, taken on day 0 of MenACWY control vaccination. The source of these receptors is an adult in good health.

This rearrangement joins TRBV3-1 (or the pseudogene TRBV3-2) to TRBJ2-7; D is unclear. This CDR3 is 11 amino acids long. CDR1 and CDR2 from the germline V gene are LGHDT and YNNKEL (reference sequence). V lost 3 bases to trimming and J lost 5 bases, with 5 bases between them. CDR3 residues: CASSQSDEQYF. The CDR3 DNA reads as TGTGCCAGCAGCCAGTCCGACGAGCAGTACTTC.

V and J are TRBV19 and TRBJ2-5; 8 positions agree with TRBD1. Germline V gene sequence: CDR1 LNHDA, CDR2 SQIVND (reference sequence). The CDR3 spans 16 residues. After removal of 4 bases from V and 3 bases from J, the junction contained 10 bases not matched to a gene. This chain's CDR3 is CASSKPGQAKEETQYF. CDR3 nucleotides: TGTGCCAGTAGTAAACCGGGACAGGCCAAAGAAGAGACCCAGTACTTC.

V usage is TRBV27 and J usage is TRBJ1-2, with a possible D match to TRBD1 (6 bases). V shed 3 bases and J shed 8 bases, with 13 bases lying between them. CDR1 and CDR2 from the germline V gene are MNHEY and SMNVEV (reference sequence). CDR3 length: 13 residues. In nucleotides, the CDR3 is TGTGCCAGCAGTTTTTTAGGGGGTGAAGGCTACACCTTC. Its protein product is CASSFLGGEGYTF.

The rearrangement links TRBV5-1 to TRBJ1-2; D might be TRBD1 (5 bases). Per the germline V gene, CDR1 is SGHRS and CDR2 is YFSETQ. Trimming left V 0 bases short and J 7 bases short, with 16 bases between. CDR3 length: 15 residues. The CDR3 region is CASSLEGRAKGGYTF. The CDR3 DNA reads TGCGCCAGCAGCTTGGAGGGCAGGGCGAAGGGTGGCTACACCTTC.

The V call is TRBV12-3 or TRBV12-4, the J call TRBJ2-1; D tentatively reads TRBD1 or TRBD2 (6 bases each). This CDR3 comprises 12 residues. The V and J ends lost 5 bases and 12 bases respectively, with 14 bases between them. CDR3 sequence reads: CASSRAEGGQFF. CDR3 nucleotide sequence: TGTGCCAGCAGTCGAGCCGAGGGGGGGCAGTTCTTC.

The CDR3 DNA is TGTGCCAGCAGCCTAGGCCCGACAGGGTTTAATGAAAAACTGTTTTTT. It translates to CASSLGPTGFNEKLFF. The genes are TRBV5-6 and TRBJ1-4; 7 nucleotides agree with TRBD1. The trim removed 4 bases at V and 4 bases at J, leaving 10 bases unmatched. The germline V gene has CDR1 SGHDT and CDR2 YYEEEE. The CDR3 has 16 amino acids.

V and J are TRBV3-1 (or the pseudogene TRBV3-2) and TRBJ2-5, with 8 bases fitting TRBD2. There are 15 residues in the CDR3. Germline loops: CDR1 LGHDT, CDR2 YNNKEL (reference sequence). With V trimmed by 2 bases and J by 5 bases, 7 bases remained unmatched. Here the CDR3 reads CASSQNPAGGETQYF. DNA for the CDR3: TGTGCCAGCAGCCAAAATCCCGCGGGGGGTGAGACCCAGTACTTC.

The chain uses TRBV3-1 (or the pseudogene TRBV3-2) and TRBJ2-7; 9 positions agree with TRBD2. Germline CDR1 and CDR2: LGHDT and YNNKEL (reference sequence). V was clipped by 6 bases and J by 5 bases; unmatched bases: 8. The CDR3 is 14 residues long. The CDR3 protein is CASSPGLATNEQYF. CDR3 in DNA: TGTGCCAGCAGTCCGGGACTAGCCACGAACGAGCAGTACTTC.

CDR3 nucleotide sequence: TGTGCCAGCAGTGGGACTAGCGGGGGCACAGATACGCAGTATTTT. Its translation is CASSGTSGGTDTQYF. The rearrangement joins TRBV6-4 to TRBJ2-3, with 12 bases matching TRBD2. The V segment lost 4 bases and the J segment 1 base; nucleotides outside the gene matches: 0. The germline V gene has CDR1 MRHNA and CDR2 SNTAGT. The length of the CDR3 is 15 residues.

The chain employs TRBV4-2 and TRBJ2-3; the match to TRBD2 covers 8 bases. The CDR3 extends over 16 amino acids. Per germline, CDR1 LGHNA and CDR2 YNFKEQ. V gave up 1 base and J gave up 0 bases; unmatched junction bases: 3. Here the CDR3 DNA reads TGTGCCAGCAGCCAAGTCTTAGCGGGGAGCACAGATACGCAGTATTTT. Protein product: CASSQVLAGSTDTQYF.

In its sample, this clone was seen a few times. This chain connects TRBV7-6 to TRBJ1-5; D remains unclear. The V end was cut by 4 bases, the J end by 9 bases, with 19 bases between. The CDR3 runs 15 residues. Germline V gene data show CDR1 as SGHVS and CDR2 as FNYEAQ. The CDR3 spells CASSSSDETRRPQHF. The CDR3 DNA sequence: TGTGCCAGCAGCTCATCGGATGAGACCCGGCGGCCCCAGCATTTT.

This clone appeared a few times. This chain's CDR3 is CASSYSDPREQYF. The CDR3 bases are TGTGCCAGCAGTTACTCCGACCCTCGGGAGCAGTACTTC. This chain uses TRBV6-2 or TRBV6-3 with TRBJ2-7; D uncertain. The germline V gene encodes CDR1 MNHEY and CDR2 SVGEGT. V was shortened by 0 bases and J by 7 bases, with 10 bases between the two germline ends. The CDR3 is 13 residues long.

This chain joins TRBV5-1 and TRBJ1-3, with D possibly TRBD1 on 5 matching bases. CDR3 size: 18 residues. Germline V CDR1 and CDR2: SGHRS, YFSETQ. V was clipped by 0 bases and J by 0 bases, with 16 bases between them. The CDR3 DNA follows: TGCGCCAGCAGCTTGGACCCCCCTACAGGCCCCTCTGGAAACACCATATATTTT. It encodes CASSLDPPTGPSGNTIYF. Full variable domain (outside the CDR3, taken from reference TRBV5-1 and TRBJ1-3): KAGVTQTPRYLIKTRGQQVTLSCSPISGHRSVSWYQQTPGQGLQFLFEYFSETQRNKGNFPGRFSGRQFSNSRSEMNVSTLELGDSALYLCASSLDPPTGPSGNTIYFGEGSWLTVV.

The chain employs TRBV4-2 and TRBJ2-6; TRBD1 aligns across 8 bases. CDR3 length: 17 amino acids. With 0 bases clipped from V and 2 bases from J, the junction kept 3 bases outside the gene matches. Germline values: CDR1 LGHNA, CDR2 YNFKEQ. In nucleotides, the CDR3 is TGTGCCAGCAGCCAAGATCAACAGGGGGCTGGGGCCAACGTCCTGACTTTC. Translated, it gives CASSQDQQGAGANVLTF.

CDR3 loop: CASSSTSGATYEQYF. DNA for the CDR3: TGTGCCAGCAGCTCGACTAGCGGGGCAACCTACGAGCAGTACTTC. V and J are TRBV5-4 and TRBJ2-7, with TRBD2 identical over 11 bases. Germline V lookup: CDR1 SGHNT, CDR2 YYREEE (reference sequence). The J segment lost 2 bases and the V segment lost 3 bases, leaving 4 bases of the junction unmatched. The CDR3 length is 15 residues.

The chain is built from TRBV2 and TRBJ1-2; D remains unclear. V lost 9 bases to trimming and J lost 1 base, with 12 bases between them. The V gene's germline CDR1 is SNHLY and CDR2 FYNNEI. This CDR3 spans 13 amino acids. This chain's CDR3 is CARPSGSNYGYTF. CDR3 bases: TGTGCCAGACCATCCGGGAGTAACTATGGCTACACCTTC. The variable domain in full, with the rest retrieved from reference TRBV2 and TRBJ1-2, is EPEVTQTPSHQVTQMGQEVILRCVPISNHLYFYWYRQILGQKVEFLVSFYNNEISEKSEIFDDQFSVERPDGSNFTLKIRSTKLEDSAMYFCARPSGSNYGYTFGSGTRLTVV.

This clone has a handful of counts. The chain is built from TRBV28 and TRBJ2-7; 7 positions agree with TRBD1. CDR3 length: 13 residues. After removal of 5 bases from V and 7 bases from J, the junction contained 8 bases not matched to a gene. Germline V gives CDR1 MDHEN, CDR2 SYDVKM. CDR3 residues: CASSRTGVREQYF. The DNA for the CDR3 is TGTGCCAGCAGTCGTACAGGGGTGAGGGAGCAGTACTTC.

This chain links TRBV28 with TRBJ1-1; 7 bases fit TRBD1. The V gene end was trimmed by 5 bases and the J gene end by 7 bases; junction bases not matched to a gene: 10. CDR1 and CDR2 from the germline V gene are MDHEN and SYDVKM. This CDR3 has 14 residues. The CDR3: CASSTQGDGGEAFF. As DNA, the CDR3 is TGTGCCAGCAGTACCCAGGGGGACGGTGGTGAAGCTTTCTTT.

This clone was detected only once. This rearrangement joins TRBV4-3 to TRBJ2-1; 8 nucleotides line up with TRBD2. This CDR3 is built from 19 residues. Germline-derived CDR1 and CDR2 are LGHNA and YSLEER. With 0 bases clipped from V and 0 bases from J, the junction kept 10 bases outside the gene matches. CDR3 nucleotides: TGCGCCAGCAGCCAAGAAGGGGCTAGCGGGCCAAGCTCCTACAATGAGCAGTTCTTC. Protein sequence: CASSQEGASGPSSYNEQFF.

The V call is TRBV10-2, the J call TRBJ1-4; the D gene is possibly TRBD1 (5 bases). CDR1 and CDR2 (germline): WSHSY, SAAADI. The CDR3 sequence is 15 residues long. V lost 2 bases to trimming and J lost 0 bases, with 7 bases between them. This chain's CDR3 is CASSEGGATNEKLFF. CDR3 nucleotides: TGCGCCAGCAGTGAGGGGGGGGCAACTAATGAAAAACTGTTTTTT.

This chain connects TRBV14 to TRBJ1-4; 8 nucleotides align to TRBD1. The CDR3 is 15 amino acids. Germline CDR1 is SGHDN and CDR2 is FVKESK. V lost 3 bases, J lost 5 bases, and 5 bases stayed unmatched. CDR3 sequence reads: CASSQRGTGNEKLFF. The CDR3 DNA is TGTGCCAGCAGCCAGAGGGGGACAGGCAATGAAAAACTGTTTTTT.

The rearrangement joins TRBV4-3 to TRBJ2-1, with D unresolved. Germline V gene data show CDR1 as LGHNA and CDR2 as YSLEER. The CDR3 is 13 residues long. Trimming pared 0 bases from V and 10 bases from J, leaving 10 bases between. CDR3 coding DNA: TGCGCCAGCAGCCAAGATACGGGTCGGGAGCAGTTCTTC. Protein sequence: CASSQDTGREQFF.

The CDR3 DNA reads TGTGCCAGCAGCTTAGAAGGGGCCCTTGGGGACTATGGCTACACCTTC. It is translated as CASSLEGALGDYGYTF. The chain has TRBV7-9 and TRBJ1-2, with a tentative D call TRBD1 (5 bases). Trimming cost V 1 base and J 3 bases, with 15 bases left between them. The germline CDR1 and CDR2 sequences are SEHNR and FQNEAQ (reference sequence). The CDR3 is made up of 16 amino acids.

In nucleotides, the CDR3 is TGTGCCAGTAGTATAGATTCCGCGGGGAGGATTTATGGCTACACCTTC. Its protein is CASSIDSAGRIYGYTF. V is TRBV19 and J is TRBJ1-2; D ambiguous. CDR3 length: 16 amino acids. From germline, CDR1 is LNHDA and CDR2 SQIVND (reference sequence). V was shortened by 0 bases and J by 5 bases, with 16 bases between the two germline ends. The entire variable domain, with the rest obtained from reference TRBV19 and TRBJ1-2, is as follows: DGGITQSPKYLFRKEGQNVTLSCEQNLNHDAMYWYRQDPGQGLRLIYYSQIVNDFQKGDIAEGYSVSREKKESFPLTVTSAQKNPTAFYLCASSIDSAGRIYGYTFGSGTRLTVV.

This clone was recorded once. CDR3: CATSRDYDRGYGYTF. The CDR3 nucleotides read TGTGCCACCAGCAGAGATTACGACAGGGGTTATGGCTACACCTTC. The rearrangement links TRBV15 to TRBJ1-2; 8 nucleotides agree with TRBD1. The CDR3 contains 15 residues. After removal of 0 bases from V and 5 bases from J, the junction contained 5 bases not matched to a gene. The germline gives CDR1 LNHNV, CDR2 YYDKDF (reference sequence).